The T cell receptor (beta chain) described here comes from a study of cytomegalovirus exposure and HLA in healthy donors. The V gene's germline CDR1 is SGHNT and CDR2 YENEEA. The CDR3 has 13 amino acids. Between the trimmed V and J ends, which lost 5 bases and 7 bases, there was a span of 14 bases. PCR was performed using 60 Vbeta and 13 Jbeta primers. Assay: immunoSEQ multiplex PCR; the TCRdb copy retains only in-frame clones and omits some. Here the sample spans about 160,000 clones, roughly 80% being singletons. The sequenced sample consisted of PBMCs. The sequence was collected from a man aged 40-55 years in good health and CMV-seronegative. The chain has TRBV11-3 and TRBJ1-1; D remains ambiguous. The chain's CDR3 is CASSDQITGEAFF. Written as DNA, the CDR3 is TGTGCCAGCAGCGATCAAATAACGGGTGAAGCTTTCTTT.